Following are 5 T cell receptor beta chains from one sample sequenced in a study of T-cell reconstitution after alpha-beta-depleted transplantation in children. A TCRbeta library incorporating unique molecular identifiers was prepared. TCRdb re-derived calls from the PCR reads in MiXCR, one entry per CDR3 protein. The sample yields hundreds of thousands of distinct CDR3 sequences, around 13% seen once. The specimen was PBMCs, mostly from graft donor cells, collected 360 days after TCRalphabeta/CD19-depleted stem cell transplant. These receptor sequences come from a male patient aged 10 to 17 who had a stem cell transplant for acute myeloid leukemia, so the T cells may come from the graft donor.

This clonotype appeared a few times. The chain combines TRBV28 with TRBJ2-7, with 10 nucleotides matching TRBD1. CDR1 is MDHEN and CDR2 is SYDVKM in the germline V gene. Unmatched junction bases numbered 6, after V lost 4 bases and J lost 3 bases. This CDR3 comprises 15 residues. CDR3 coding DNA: TGTGCCAGCAGTTCCGGGACAGGGGACCTCTACGAGCAGTACTTC. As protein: CASSSGTGDLYEQYF.

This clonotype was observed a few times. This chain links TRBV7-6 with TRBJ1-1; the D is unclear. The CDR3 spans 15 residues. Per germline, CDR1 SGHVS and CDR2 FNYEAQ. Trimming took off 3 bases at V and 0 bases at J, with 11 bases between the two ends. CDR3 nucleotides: TGTGCCAGCAGCTTGGGCGTCTTTATGAACACTGAAGCTTTCTTT. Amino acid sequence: CASSLGVFMNTEAFF.

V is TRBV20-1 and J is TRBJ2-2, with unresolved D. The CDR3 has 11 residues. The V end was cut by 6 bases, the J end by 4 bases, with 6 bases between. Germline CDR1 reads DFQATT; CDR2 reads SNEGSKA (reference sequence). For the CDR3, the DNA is TGCAGTGCCCGATTCACCGGGGAGCTGTTTTTT. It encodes CSARFTGELFF.

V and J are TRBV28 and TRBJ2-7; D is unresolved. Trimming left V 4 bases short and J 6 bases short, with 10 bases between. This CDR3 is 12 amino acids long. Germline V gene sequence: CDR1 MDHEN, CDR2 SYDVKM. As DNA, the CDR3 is TGTGCCAGCAGTTCTGGGGTAAGCGAGCAGTACTTC. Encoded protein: CASSSGVSEQYF.

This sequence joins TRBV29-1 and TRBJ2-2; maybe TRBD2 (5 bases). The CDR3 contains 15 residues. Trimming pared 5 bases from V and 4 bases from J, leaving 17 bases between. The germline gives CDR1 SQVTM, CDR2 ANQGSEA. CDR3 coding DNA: TGCAGCGTTCGTGGGGTTGACTATAGCACCGGGGAGCTGTTTTTT. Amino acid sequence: CSVRGVDYSTGELFF.